Shown below are 11 T cell receptor beta chains from a single sample sequenced in a study of cytomegalovirus exposure and HLA in healthy donors listed by TCRdb under 2017. Libraries were prepared through the immunoSEQ multiplex PCR assay. The multiplex PCR relied on a mix of 60 forward primers for TCR Vbeta segments and 13 reverse primers for TCR Jbeta segments. In TCRdb, the immuneACCESS table is reduced to in-frame sequences with V and J assigned. These tables do not hold every clone; where another copy was compared, an unresolved V gene accounts for under half, and the others remain unexplained. The sample profile shows some 200,000 clones; 80% of them were found once. The ten top clones hold approximately 6% of the sample. Sequenced: PBMCs. The source is a middle-aged man in good health and CMV-seropositive.

This chain joins TRBV28 and TRBJ1-2; TRBD1 agrees at 8 bases. Per germline, CDR1 MDHEN and CDR2 SYDVKM. The CDR3 is 13 amino acids. The J segment lost 4 bases and the V segment lost 4 bases, leaving 2 bases of the junction unmatched. The CDR3 DNA follows: TGTGCCAGCAGTTCTGACAGGGGCTATGGCTACACCTTC. Its translation: CASSSDRGYGYTF.

This sequence joins TRBV30 and TRBJ1-5; maybe TRBD1 (6 bases). CDR1 is GTSNPN, CDR2 SVGIG, per germline (reference sequence). Trimming cost V 0 bases and J 5 bases, with 11 bases left between them. The CDR3 covers 14 residues. The CDR3 region is CAWSVSGGHQPQHF. In nucleotides, the CDR3 is TGTGCCTGGAGTGTGTCGGGGGGCCATCAGCCCCAGCATTTT. The complete variable domain, with remaining parts taken from reference TRBV30 and TRBJ1-5, reads SQTIHQWPATLVQPVGSPLSLECTVEGTSNPNLYWYRQAAGRGLQLLFYSVGIGQISSEVPQNLSASRPQDRQFILSSKKLLLSDSGFYLCAWSVSGGHQPQHFGDGTRLSIL.

The chain carries TRBV7-9 and TRBJ2-3, with 15 bases matching TRBD2. The CDR3 has 19 residues. V was pared by 3 bases and J by 2 bases, with 9 bases of the junction left unmatched. Germline V gives CDR1 SEHNR, CDR2 FQNEAQ (reference sequence). CDR3 sequence reads: CASSFPEGTSGGPTDTQYF. The CDR3 coding sequence is TGTGCCAGCAGCTTCCCCGAAGGGACTAGCGGGGGGCCCACAGATACGCAGTATTTT. Full variable domain (outside the CDR3, taken from reference TRBV7-9 and TRBJ2-3): DTGVSQNPRHKITKRGQNVTFRCDPISEHNRLYWYRQTLGQGPEFLTYFQNEAQLEKSRLLSDRFSAERPKGSFSTLEIQRTEQGDSAMYLCASSFPEGTSGGPTDTQYFGPGTRLTVL.

The chain employs TRBV5-4 and TRBJ1-1, with D tentatively TRBD1 (5 bases). The germline CDR1 and CDR2 sequences are SGHNT and YYREEE (reference sequence). This CDR3 comprises 14 residues. V was clipped by 3 bases and J by 4 bases, with 13 bases between them. The CDR3 DNA sequence: TGTGCCAGCAGCTCCGCGGGGGGAGGCACTGAAGCTTTCTTT. Protein: CASSSAGGGTEAFF.

This clone showed up just once. The CDR3: CASSFGTTNYGYTF. CDR3 sequence (DNA): TGTGCCAGCAGCTTCGGGACAACTAACTATGGCTACACCTTC. The rearrangement uses TRBV7-2 and TRBJ1-2; D is perhaps TRBD1 (6 bases). CDR3 size: 14 residues. Germline V gene data show CDR1 as SGHTA and CDR2 as FQGNSA. V was clipped by 3 bases and J by 0 bases, with 8 bases between them.

This chain connects TRBV11-2 to TRBJ2-5, with D tentatively TRBD2 (6 bases). CDR1 is SGHAT, CDR2 FQNNGV, per germline. This CDR3 has 14 residues. Trimming removed 5 bases at V and 2 bases at J, with 12 bases between. The chain's CDR3 is CASSPAGGQETQYF. In DNA, the CDR3 is TGTGCCAGCAGCCCAGCGGGCGGACAAGAGACCCAGTACTTC.

This chain joins TRBV15 and TRBJ2-5; TRBD2 aligns across 8 bases. TRBJ2-7 explains the end of the DNA better; the J call may be wrong. The CDR3 consists of 15 residues. Germline CDR1 and CDR2: LNHNV and YYDKDF (reference sequence). The CDR3 region has the DNA TGTGCCACCAGCAGAGATCCGGGACTAGCCTACGAGCAGTACTTC. Amino acids: CATSRDPGLAYEQYF.

A single count supports this clone. The V and J genes are TRBV28 and TRBJ1-5; D perhaps matches TRBD1 (5 bases). Per germline, CDR1 MDHEN and CDR2 SYDVKM. The CDR3 is 15 amino acids. Trimming removed 5 bases at V and 8 bases at J, with 19 bases between. CDR3 protein: CASSHGRQPAKPQHF. The CDR3 coding sequence is TGTGCCAGCAGTCACGGCCGACAGCCAGCCAAGCCCCAGCATTTT.

The chain uses TRBV6-5 and TRBJ1-4, with D maybe TRBD1 (5 bases). V shed 7 bases and J shed 8 bases, with 17 bases lying between them. This CDR3 has 14 amino acids. Germline lookup yields CDR1 MNHEY and CDR2 SVGAGI. The CDR3 here is CASTGGPGEEKLFF. As DNA, the CDR3 is TGTGCCAGCACCGGGGGTCCCGGAGAAGAAAAACTGTTTTTT.

The chain recombines TRBV4-3 with TRBJ2-3, with 8 bases that match TRBD2. This CDR3 is built from 18 residues. V trimming: 0 bases; J trimming: 1 base; junction bases outside the gene matches: 9. Germline CDR1 is LGHNA and CDR2 is YSLEER. The CDR3 bases are TGCGCCAGCAGCCAAGACCATTTAGCGGGGACGGGCACAGATACGCAGTATTTT. It translates to CASSQDHLAGTGTDTQYF.

The chain recombines TRBV5-6 with TRBJ1-2; D unresolved. CDR3 length: 14 amino acids. Germline V gene data show CDR1 as SGHDT and CDR2 as YYEEEE. Trimming removed 1 base from V and 8 bases from J, with 15 bases in between. In DNA, the CDR3 is TGTGCCAGCAGCTTGTCCGTAGATATTCGCGGCTACACCTTC. Encoded protein: CASSLSVDIRGYTF.